Presented here are 4 T cell receptor beta chains from one specimen sequenced in a study of human T cells and chemical hapten exposure. Time point described: patch test 1, 2 weeks after DPC sensitization. Regarding treatment: therapeutic diphenylcyclopropenone sensitization with weekly scalp DPC. TCRdb ran MiXCR on the RACE reads and lists one entry per CDR3 protein. This table has under 85,000 distinct CDR3 sequences, over 9% appearing once. The sample was whole blood, taken in connection with sensitization to the hapten diphenylcyclopropenone (DPC). These receptors were obtained from a woman aged 45-65 years with alopecia areata. Some clones in this sample may be carry-over from other donors' samples.

Many counts were recorded for this clonotype. The chain links TRBV28 to TRBJ2-3; 7 bases are a match to TRBD2. Germline V gene data show CDR1 as MDHEN and CDR2 as SYDVKM. The CDR3 has 17 amino acids. V was pared by 5 bases and J by 3 bases, with 14 bases of the junction left unmatched. The CDR3 reads CASSPPPRLADTDTQYF. The DNA of the CDR3 is TGTGCCAGCAGTCCTCCCCCCCGACTAGCAGATACAGATACGCAGTATTTT.

This clonotype has only a few counts. One end of the junction fails to match germline, which may point to a read error. V and J are TRBV7-9 and TRBJ2-7, with TRBD1 matching over 12 bases. The germline V gene encodes CDR1 SEHNR and CDR2 FQNEAQ (reference sequence). CDR3 length equals 11 residues. CDR3: CASSSGTGGYF. CDR3 in DNA: TGTGCCAGCAGCTCCGGGACAGGGGGCTATTTC.

The count of this clonotype is one. This rearrangement joins TRBV24-1 to TRBJ2-6; D is ambiguous. CDR1 is KGHDR and CDR2 is SFDVKD in the germline V gene. The CDR3 has 13 amino acids. Trimming took off 4 bases at V and 2 bases at J, with 2 bases between the two ends. CDR3 in amino acids: CATSDPGANVLTF. CDR3 coding DNA: TGTGCCACCAGTGACCCTGGGGCCAACGTCCTGACTTTC.

At least ten counts were recorded for this clonotype. The DNA for the CDR3 is TGCAGCGTTGAAGATACCCTCAAGGGTGTGTACGGGTATGGCTACACCTTC. Amino acids: CSVEDTLKGVYGYGYTF. The J gene is TRBJ1-2, the V gene TRBV29-1; D uncertain. V gave up 0 bases and J gave up 5 bases, with 22 bases separating them. The CDR3 length is 17 residues. Germline V lookup: CDR1 SQVTM, CDR2 ANQGSEA. The full variable domain, rest sourced from reference TRBV29-1 and TRBJ1-2, is SAVISQKPSRDICQRGTSLTIQCQVDSQVTMMFWYRQQPGQSLTLIATANQGSEATYESGFVIDKFPISRPNLTFSTLTVSNMSPEDSSIYLCSVEDTLKGVYGYGYTFGSGTRLTVV.